Sequencing of this T cell receptor beta chain was carried out in a study of cytomegalovirus exposure and HLA in healthy donors. General observations from the study: As confirmed in vitro, three CMV-associated chains were specific for CMV antigens.

To note about this clone: The antigen remains unidentified.

The V gene's germline CDR1 is MNHEY and CDR2 SMNVEV (reference sequence). The ends lost 3 bases at V and 4 bases at J; junction bases unmatched: 2. The length of the CDR3 is 14 residues. Assay: immunoSEQ multiplex PCR; the TCRdb copy retains only in-frame clones and omits some. The repertoire has fewer than 350,000 clones, approximately 90% of them found once; the top ten carry approximately 0.95%. V gene TRBV27 combines with J gene TRBJ2-2, with TRBD2 matching over 7 bases. The TCR comes from a woman aged 18-29 years in good health and CMV-seronegative. Sequences were obtained from PBMCs. As DNA, the CDR3 is TGTGCCAGCAGTTTTCTAGCGGTCACCGGGGAGCTGTTTTTT. Protein sequence: CASSFLAVTGELFF.